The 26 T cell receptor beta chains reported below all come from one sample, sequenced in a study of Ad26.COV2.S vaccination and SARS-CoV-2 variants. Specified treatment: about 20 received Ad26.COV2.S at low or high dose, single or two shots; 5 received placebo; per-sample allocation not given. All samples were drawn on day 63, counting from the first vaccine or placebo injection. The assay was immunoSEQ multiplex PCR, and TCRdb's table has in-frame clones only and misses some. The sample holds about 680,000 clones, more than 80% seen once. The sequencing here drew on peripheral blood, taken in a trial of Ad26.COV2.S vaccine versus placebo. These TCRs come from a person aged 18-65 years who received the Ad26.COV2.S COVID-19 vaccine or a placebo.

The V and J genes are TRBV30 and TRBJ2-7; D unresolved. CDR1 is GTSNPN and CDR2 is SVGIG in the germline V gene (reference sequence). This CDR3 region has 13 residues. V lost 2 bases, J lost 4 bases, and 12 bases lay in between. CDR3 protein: CAWSPDNGYEQYF. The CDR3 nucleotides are TGTGCCTGGAGTCCCGACAACGGTTACGAGCAGTACTTC.

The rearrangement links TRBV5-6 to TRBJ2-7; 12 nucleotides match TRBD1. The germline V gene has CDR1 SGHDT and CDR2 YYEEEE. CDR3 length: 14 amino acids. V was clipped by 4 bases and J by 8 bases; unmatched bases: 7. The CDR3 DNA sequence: TGTGCCAGCAGCGGCGGGACAGGGGGCGTAAAGCAGTACTTC. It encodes CASSGGTGGVKQYF.

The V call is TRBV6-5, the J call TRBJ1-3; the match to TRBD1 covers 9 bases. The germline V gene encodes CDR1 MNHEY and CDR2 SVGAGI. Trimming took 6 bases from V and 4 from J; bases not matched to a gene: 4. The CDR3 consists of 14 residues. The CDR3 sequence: CASSPGTGGNTIYF. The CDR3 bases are TGTGCCAGCAGCCCCGGGACAGGGGGAAACACCATATATTTT.

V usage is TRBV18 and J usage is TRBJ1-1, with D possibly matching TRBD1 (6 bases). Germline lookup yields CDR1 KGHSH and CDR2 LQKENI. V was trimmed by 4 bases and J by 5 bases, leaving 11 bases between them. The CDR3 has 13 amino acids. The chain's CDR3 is CASSRDQGTEAFF. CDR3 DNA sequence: TGTGCCAGCTCACGTGATCAGGGGACTGAAGCTTTCTTT.

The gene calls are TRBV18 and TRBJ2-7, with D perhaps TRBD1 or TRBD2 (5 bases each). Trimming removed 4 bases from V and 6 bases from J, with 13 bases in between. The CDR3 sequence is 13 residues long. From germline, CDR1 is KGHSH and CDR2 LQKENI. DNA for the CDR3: TGTGCCAGCTCACGGGACCCCCTCCCCGAGCAGTACTTC. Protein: CASSRDPLPEQYF.

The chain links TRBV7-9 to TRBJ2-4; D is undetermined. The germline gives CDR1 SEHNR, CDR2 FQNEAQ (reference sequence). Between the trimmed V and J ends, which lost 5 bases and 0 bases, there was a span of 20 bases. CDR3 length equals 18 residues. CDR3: CASSPNVPLRLAKNIQYF. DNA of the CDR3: TGTGCCAGCAGCCCCAATGTTCCATTAAGGTTAGCCAAAAACATTCAGTACTTC.

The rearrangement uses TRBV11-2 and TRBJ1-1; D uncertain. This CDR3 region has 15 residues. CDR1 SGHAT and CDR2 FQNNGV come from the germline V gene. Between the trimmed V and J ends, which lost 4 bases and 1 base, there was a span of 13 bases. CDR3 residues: CASSSPSSGNTEAFF. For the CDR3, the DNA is TGTGCCAGCAGCTCCCCCTCGTCAGGGAACACTGAAGCTTTCTTT.

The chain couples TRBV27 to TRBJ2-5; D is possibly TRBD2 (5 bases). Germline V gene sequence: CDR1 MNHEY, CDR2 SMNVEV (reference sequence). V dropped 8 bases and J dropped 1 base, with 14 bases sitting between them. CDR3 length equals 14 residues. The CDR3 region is CASGSLAPQETQYF. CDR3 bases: TGTGCCAGCGGGTCGCTAGCCCCCCAAGAGACCCAGTACTTC.

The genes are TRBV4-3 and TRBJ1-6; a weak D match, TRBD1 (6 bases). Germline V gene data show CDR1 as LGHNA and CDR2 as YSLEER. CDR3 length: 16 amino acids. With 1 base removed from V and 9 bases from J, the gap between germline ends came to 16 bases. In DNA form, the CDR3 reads TGCGCCAGCAGCCAAGGAAGGGCAGGGGCACGTTCACCCCTCCACTTT. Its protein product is CASSQGRAGARSPLHF.

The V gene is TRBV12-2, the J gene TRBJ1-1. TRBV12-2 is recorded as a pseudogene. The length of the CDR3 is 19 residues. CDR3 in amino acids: CASRLVRSSGVGSGPEAFF. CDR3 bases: TGTGCAAGTCGCTTAGTAAGGTCTTCGGGTGTTGGGAGTGGACCTGAAGCTTTCTTT.

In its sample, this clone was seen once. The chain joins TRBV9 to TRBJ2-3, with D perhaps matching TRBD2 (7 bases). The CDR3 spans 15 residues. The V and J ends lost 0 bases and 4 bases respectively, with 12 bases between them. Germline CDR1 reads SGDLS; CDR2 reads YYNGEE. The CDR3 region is CASSVGGGAADTQYF. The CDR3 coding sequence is TGTGCCAGCAGCGTAGGTGGGGGGGCCGCAGATACGCAGTATTTT. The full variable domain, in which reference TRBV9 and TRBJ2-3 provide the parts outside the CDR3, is DSGVTQTPKHLITATGQRVTLRCSPRSGDLSVYWYQQSLDQGLQFLIQYYNGEERAKGNILERFSAQQFPDLHSELNLSSLELGDSALYFCASSVGGGAADTQYFGPGTRLTVL.

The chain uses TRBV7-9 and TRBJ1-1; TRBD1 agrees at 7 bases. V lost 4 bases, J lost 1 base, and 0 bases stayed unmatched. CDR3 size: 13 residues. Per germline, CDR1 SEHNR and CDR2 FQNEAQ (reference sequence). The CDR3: CASSWDRNTEAFF. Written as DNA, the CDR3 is TGTGCCAGCAGCTGGGACAGGAACACTGAAGCTTTCTTT. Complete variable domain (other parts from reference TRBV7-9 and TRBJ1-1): DTGVSQNPRHKITKRGQNVTFRCDPISEHNRLYWYRQTLGQGPEFLTYFQNEAQLEKSRLLSDRFSAERPKGSFSTLEIQRTEQGDSAMYLCASSWDRNTEAFFGQGTRLTVV.

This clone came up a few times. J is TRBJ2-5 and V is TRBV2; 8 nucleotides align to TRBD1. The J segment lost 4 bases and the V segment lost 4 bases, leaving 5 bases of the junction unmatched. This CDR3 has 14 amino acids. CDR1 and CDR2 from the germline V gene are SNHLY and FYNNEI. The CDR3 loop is CASSVQQGGETQYF. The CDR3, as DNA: TGTGCCAGCAGTGTCCAACAGGGGGGAGAGACCCAGTACTTC.

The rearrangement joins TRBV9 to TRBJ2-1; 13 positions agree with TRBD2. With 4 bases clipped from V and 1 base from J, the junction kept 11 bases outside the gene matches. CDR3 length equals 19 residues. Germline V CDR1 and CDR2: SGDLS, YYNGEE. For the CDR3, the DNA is TGTGCCAGCAGCATAGGACTAGCGGGGGCCAACTTGTCCTACAATGAGCAGTTCTTC. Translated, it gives CASSIGLAGANLSYNEQFF.

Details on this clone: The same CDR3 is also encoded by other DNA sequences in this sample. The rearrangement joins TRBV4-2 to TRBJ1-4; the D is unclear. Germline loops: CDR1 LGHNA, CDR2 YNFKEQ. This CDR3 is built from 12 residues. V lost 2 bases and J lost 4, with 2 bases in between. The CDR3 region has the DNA TGTGCCAGCAGCCAACTTAATGAAAAACTGTTTTTT. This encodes CASSQLNEKLFF.

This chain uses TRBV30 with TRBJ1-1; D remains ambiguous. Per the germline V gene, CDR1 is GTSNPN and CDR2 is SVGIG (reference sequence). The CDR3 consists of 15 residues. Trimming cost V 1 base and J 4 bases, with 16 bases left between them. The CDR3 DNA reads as TGTGCCTGGAGTGACGGGTTTCGGGGAGTCACTGAAGCTTTCTTT. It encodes CAWSDGFRGVTEAFF.

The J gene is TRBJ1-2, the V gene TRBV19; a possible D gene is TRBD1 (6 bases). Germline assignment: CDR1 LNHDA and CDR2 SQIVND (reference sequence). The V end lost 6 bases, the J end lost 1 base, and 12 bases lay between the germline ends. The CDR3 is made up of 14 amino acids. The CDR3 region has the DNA TGTGCCAGTAGCGGGACACCCTTTAACTATGGCTACACCTTC. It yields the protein CASSGTPFNYGYTF.

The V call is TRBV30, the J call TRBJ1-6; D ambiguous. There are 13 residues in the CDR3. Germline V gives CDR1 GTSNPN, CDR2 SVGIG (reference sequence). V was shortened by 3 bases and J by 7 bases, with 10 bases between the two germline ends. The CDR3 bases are TGTGCCTGGAGCACCGCAGAGAATTCACCCCTCCACTTT. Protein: CAWSTAENSPLHF.

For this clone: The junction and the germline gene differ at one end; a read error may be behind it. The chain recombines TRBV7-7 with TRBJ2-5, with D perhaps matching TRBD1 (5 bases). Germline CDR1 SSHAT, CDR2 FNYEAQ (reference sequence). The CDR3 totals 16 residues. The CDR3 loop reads CASSPVPAGNGETQYF. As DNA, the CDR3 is TGTGCTAGCAGCCCCGTCCCGGCAGGGAATGGGGAGACCCAGTACTTC.

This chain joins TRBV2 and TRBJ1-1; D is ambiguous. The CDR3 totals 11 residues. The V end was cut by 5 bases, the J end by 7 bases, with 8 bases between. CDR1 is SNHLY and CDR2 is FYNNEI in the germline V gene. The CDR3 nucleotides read TGTGCCAGCAGTCAATACGTTGAAGCTTTCTTT. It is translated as CASSQYVEAFF.

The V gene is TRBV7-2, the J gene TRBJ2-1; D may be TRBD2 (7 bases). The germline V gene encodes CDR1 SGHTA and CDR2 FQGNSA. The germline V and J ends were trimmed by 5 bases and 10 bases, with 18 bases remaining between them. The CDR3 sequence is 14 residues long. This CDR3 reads CASSPTRGDTEQFF. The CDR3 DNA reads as TGTGCCAGCAGCCCTACCCGGGGGGACACCGAGCAGTTCTTC. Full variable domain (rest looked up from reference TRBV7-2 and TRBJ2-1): GAGVSQSPSNKVTEKGKDVELRCDPISGHTALYWYRQSLGQGLEFLIYFQGNSAPDKSGLPSDRFSAERTGGSVSTLTIQRTQQEDSAVYLCASSPTRGDTEQFFGPGTRLTVL.

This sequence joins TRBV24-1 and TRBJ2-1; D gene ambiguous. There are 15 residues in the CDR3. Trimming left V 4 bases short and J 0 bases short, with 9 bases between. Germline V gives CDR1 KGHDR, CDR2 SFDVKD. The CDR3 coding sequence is TGTGCCACCAGTGAAGGGATCTACTCCTACAATGAGCAGTTCTTC. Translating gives CATSEGIYSYNEQFF.

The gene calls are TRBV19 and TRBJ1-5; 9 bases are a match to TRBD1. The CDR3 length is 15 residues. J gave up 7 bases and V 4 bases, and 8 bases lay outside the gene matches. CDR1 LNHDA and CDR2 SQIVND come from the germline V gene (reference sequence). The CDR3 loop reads CASSRGQTGGQPQHF. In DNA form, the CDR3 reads TGTGCCAGTAGTAGAGGCCAAACAGGGGGCCAGCCCCAGCATTTT.

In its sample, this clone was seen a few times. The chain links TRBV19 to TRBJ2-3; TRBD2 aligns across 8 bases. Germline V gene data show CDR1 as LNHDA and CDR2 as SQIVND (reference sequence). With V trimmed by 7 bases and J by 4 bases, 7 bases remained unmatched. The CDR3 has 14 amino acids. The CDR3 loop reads CASKSGGQADTQYF. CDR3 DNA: TGTGCCAGTAAAAGCGGGGGACAAGCAGATACGCAGTATTTT.

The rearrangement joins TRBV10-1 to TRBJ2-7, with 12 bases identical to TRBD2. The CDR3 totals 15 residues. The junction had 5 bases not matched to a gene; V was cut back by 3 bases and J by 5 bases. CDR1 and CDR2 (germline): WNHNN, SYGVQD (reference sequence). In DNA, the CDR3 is TGCGCCAGCAGTGATTATGGACTAGCGGGACACGAGCAGTACTTC. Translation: CASSDYGLAGHEQYF.

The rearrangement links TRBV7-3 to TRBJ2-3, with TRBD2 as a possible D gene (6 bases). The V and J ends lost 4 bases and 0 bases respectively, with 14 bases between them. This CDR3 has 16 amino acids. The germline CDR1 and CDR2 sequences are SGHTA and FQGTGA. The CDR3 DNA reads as TGTGCCAGCAGCTCCTCGGCGGGGACCAGCACAGATACGCAGTATTTT. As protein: CASSSSAGTSTDTQYF.